The 5 T cell receptor beta chains below all came from one sample that was sequenced in a study of blood T cell repertoires in COVID-19. Clones were read by immunoSEQ multiplex PCR, and TCRdb kept only the in-frame ones, dropping some. The sample records under 300,000 clones, roughly 84% being singletons. The sample comprised peripheral blood. All receptors derive from a woman in her thirties or forties who had recovered from COVID-19.

The J gene is TRBJ1-2, the V gene TRBV6-5; D ambiguous. The V gene's germline CDR1 is MNHEY and CDR2 SVGAGI. Deletions cut 2 bases from V and 7 bases from J, with 14 bases between. CDR3 length equals 14 residues. The chain's CDR3 is CASSYRETQGGYTF. Written as DNA, the CDR3 is TGTGCCAGCAGTTACAGGGAGACTCAAGGTGGCTACACCTTC.

This chain uses TRBV5-1 with TRBJ1-1, with D possibly being TRBD1 (6 bases). The CDR3 consists of 13 residues. CDR1 is SGHRS, CDR2 YFSETQ, per germline. The V gene lost 4 bases and the J gene lost 3 bases, with 10 bases spanning the gap. CDR3 protein: CASSGTGYTEAFF. The CDR3, as DNA: TGCGCCAGCAGCGGAACAGGGTACACTGAAGCTTTCTTT.

The J gene is TRBJ2-2, the V gene TRBV2; 10 bases line up with TRBD1. The CDR3 has 15 residues. V gave up 6 bases and J gave up 5 bases; unmatched junction bases: 6. Germline V gives CDR1 SNHLY, CDR2 FYNNEI. The CDR3 region has the DNA TGTGCCAGCAGGGCCCGGACAGGGGGGACCGGGGAGCTGTTTTTT. Translated, it gives CASRARTGGTGELFF.

This chain uses TRBV6-1 with TRBJ2-5, with D possibly being TRBD2 (6 bases). The germline CDR1 and CDR2 sequences are MNHNS and SASEGT. The V and J ends lost 4 bases and 0 bases respectively, with 15 bases between them. The length of the CDR3 is 16 residues. CDR3 protein: CASSGDSTWYQETQYF. CDR3 sequence (DNA): TGTGCCAGCAGTGGGGACTCTACATGGTACCAAGAGACCCAGTACTTC.

J is TRBJ2-6 and V is TRBV18; possible D gene TRBD1, 5 bases. Germline CDR1 KGHSH, CDR2 LQKENI. V lost 3 bases, J lost 0 bases, and 15 bases lay in between. The length of the CDR3 is 18 residues. CDR3 in DNA: TGTGCCAGCTCACCTTTCACCTTAACAGGCTCTGGGGCCAACGTCCTGACTTTC. This encodes CASSPFTLTGSGANVLTF. Variable domain in full (rest from reference TRBV18 and TRBJ2-6): NAGVMQNPRHLVRRRGQEARLRCSPMKGHSHVYWYRQLPEEGLKFMVYLQKENIIDESGMPKERFSAEFPKEGPSILRIQQVVRGDSAAYFCASSPFTLTGSGANVLTFGAGSRLTVL.